Listed here is a single T cell receptor (beta chain). CDR3 length: 14 residues. Trimming at V came to 3 bases and at J to 5 bases, leaving 6 bases not matched to a gene. Germline V gene data show CDR1 as KGHSH and CDR2 as LQKENI. The study amplified TCR beta CDR3 regions using RNA transcripts. An initial RT-PCR round employing HTBI primers preceded a second-round multiplex PCR. TCRdb itself ran the multiplex PCR reads through MiXCR, one entry per CDR3 protein. The sample consists of roughly 500,000 distinct CDR3 sequences, about an eighth of them appearing once. These data come from a study of Graves' ophthalmopathy and Graves' hyperthyroidism. Study summary: At initial diagnosis, peripheral blood was obtained, and this preceded any treatment.

Sequenced sample: blood. The genes are TRBV18 and TRBJ2-5; 7 bases agree with TRBD2. This sequence was found in a woman aged 25-40 years with Graves' ophthalmopathy. CDR3: CASSPPTSRETQYF. The CDR3 DNA reads TGTGCCAGCTCACCTCCGACTAGCAGGGAGACCCAGTACTTC.